The present T cell receptor (beta chain) was sequenced within a study of beta chain features in type 1 diabetes (dated by TCRdb to about 2018). A note on the overall study: Mean age, gender distribution, total cell number and subset yield did not differ between patients and healthy donors. A total of approximately 110,000,000 sorted cells were examined across all samples, and a strong correlation was observed between cell number per subset and RNA yield. The study compared the TCRB repertoires of sorted circulating CD4+ T cell subsets in recently diagnosed type 1 diabetes patients with those in matched healthy donors. Regulatory and stem cell-like memory subsets were isolated from only 8 patients and about eight healthy donors, whereas naive and central memory subsets came from all 28 donors. Paper-wide results and their limitations: Naive, central memory and regulatory TCRB repertoires appeared to be more alike among patients than among healthy donors. Because the HLA sub-analyses included only small numbers of individuals, any influence of HLA type on TCRB rearrangement was left unresolved. Because cDNA rather than genomic DNA was sequenced, highly expressing activated cells could have been over-represented, although no difference in activation and CD3 levels was found between groups. Shorter templates might be favored by PCR, yet because patient and control samples were amplified and corrected together, any such skew would affect both groups equally. Patients with type 1 diabetes made fewer insertions and deleted more nucleotides at VDJ recombination sites, implying thymic rearrangement abnormalities. In all four CD4+ subsets, TCRB CDR3 length was moderately but significantly shorter in type 1 diabetes patients.

The High Capacity cDNA Reverse Transcription Kit was used to reverse transcribe all of the isolated RNA, meaning that expressed TCRB transcripts were what got sequenced. Naive, central memory and regulatory T cell samples underwent deep immunoSEQ sequencing, averaging about 3.57 million total reads per sample. After sorted cells were lysed in RLT buffer, RNA was extracted with DNase-treated RNeasy Micro or Mini kits, with the choice depending on cell number. Each cell subset was processed on its own to prevent cross-contamination, while patient and healthy donor samples were processed together. TCRB sequences were amplified from cDNA with the immunoSEQ multiplex PCR, producing 87-bp fragments spanning the CDR3 region. Sequencing of the amplicons was performed on the Illumina HiSeq platform. The authors' analysis ran thus. PCR bias was computationally corrected using synthetic template baselines, reads within Hamming distance 2 were collapsed, and singletons that could not be merged were discarded. Reads were aligned against IMGT so that V, D and J genes, CDR3 length and insertions or deletions at six rearrangement sites could be assigned. Within each subset, clonotype counts were normalized to sorted cell number, after which true diversity and Gini coefficients were computed with the tcR R package. The overlap coefficient, calculated on TCRB nucleotide sequences, was used to quantify repertoire sharing. TCRdb obtained this table from immuneACCESS and retained in-frame rearrangements with V and J assigned. These tables miss some clones; where compared with another copy, unresolved V genes account for less than half of the shortfall, and the remainder is unexplained. That table supplies the V and J calls and clone size; D and trimming were determined from the DNA. The sample includes about 170,000 clones, with roughly 8% observed a single time. Approximately 0.54% of the sample rests with the top ten.

This clone was seen more than once but under ten times. Its antigen is currently not known. Nothing much larger sits one base from this clone, and base qualities are not available. Each donor gave one peripheral blood draw, averaging approximately 120 mL, which was collected into heparinised tubes. A BD FACSAria II was used to sort naive, central memory, regulatory and stem cell-like memory CD4+ T cells with a panel that included CD45RO, CCR7, CD25, CD127, CD95 and CD27. Every sorted population had a purity above 98%. PBMCs were isolated right away by Lymphoprep density gradient centrifugation and were stained directly, without culture. To minimize batch effects, samples were stained and sorted in pairs, one healthy donor with one patient per experiment. From the cysteine through the phenylalanine, the CDR3 covers 13 amino acids. Only the CDR3 portion is preserved as DNA: 39 bases, with reading frame beginning at the first base. V is shortened by 1 base, J by 6 bases, and the region joining them spans 9 bases. CDR1 SGHTA and CDR2 FQGNSA are derived from the germline V gene.

The source is a man between 18 and 29 years old with type 1 diabetes. The sequenced sample was central memory CD4+ T cells from blood. The chain is made from TRBV7-2 and TRBJ1-2; TRBD1 is a possible D gene, resting on 5 matching bases. CDR3 protein: CASSLGWGDGYTF. The DNA reads TGTGCCAGCAGCTTAGGGTGGGGGGATGGCTACACCTTC. This CDR3, with the reference TRBV7-2 and TRBJ1-2 proteins standing in past its ends, gives the full variable domain GAGVSQSPSNKVTEKGKDVELRCDPISGHTALYWYRQSLGQGLEFLIYFQGNSAPDKSGLPSDRFSAERTGGSVSTLTIQRTQQEDSAVYLCASSLGWGDGYTFGSGTRLTVV.